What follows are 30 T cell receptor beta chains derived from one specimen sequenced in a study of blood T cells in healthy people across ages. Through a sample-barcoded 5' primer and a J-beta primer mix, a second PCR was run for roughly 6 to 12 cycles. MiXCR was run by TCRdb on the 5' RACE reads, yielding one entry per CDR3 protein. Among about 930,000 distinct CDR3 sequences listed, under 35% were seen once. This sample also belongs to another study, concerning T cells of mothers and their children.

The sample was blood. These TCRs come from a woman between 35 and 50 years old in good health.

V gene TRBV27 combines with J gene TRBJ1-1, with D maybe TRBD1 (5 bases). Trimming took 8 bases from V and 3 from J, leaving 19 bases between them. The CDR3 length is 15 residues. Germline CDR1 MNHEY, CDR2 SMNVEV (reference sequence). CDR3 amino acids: CASLSVAWGDTEAFF. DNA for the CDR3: TGTGCCAGCCTTTCAGTGGCGTGGGGGGACACTGAAGCTTTCTTT.

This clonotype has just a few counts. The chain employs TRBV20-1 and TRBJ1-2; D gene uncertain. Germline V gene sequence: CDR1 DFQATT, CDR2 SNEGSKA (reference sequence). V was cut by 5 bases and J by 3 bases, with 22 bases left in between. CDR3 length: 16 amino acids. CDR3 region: CSAGGSLKRAYYGYTF. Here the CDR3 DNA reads TGCAGTGCTGGAGGGTCGCTCAAGAGAGCGTACTATGGCTACACCTTC.

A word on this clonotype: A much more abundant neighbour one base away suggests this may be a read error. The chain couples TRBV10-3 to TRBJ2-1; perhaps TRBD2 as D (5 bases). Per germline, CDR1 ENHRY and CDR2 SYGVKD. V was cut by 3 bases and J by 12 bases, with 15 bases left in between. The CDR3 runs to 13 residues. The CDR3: CAISEEMAGPQFF. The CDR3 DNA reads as TGTGCCATCAGTGAAGAAATGGCGGGTCCGCAGTTCTTC.

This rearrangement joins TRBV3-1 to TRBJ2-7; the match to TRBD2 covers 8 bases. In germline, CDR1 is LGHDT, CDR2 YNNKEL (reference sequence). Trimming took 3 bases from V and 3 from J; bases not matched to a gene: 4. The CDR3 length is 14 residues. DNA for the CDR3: TGTGCCAGCAGCCAGGGACTAGATGACTACGAGCAGTACTTC. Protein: CASSQGLDDYEQYF.

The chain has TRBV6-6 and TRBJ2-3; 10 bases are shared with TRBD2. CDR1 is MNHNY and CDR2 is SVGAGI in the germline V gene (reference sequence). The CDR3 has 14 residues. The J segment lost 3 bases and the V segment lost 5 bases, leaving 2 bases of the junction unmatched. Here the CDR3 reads CASSKREGTDTQYF. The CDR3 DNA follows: TGTGCCAGCAGTAAGCGGGAGGGTACAGATACGCAGTATTTT.

The CDR3 DNA follows: TGTGCCAGCAGCCAAGAACTAGCCAAAAACATTCAGTACTTC. This encodes CASSQELAKNIQYF. V and J are TRBV4-2 and TRBJ2-4, with D unresolved. Trimming took 0 bases from V and 0 from J, leaving 3 bases between them. The CDR3 totals 14 residues. Germline-derived CDR1 and CDR2 are LGHNA and YNFKEQ.

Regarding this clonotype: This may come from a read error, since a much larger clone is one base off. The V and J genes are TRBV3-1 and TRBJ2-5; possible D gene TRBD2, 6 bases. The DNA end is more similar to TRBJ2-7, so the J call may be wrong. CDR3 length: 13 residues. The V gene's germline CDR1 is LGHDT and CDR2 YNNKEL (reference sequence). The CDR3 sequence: CASSQAGRGEQYF. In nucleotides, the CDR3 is TGTGCCAGCAGCCAAGCAGGGCGGGGCGAGCAGTACTTC.

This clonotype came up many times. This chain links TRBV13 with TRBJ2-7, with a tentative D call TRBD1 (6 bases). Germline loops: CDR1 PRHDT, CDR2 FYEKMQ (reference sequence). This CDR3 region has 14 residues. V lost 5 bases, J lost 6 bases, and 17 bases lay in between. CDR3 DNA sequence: TGTGCCAGCAGCATGGGGGCTCGAGGAGGCGAGCAGTACTTC. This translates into CASSMGARGGEQYF.

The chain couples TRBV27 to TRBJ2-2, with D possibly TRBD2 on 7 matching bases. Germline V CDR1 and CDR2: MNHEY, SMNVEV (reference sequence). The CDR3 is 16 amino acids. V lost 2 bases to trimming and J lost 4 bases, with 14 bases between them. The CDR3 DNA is TGTGCCAGCAGTTTAAAGCCGGGGGGCCTCACCGGGGAGCTGTTTTTT. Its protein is CASSLKPGGLTGELFF.

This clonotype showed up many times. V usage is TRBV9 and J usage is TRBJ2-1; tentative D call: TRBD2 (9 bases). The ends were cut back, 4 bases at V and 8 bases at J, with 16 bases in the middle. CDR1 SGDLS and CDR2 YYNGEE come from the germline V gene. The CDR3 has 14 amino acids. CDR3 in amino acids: CASSQGASGDEQFF. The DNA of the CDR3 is TGTGCCAGCAGCCAGGGGGCTAGCGGGGATGAGCAGTTCTTC.

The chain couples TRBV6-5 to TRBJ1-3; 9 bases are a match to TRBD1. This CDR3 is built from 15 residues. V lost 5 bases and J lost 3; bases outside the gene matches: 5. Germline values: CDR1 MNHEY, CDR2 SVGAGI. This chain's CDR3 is CASSGDRGFGNTIYF. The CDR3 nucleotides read TGTGCCAGCAGTGGAGACAGGGGGTTTGGAAACACCATATATTTT.

The CDR3 sequence is CSAADRGYTDTQYF. In DNA, the CDR3 is TGCAGTGCCGCCGACAGGGGATACACAGATACGCAGTATTTT. The chain combines TRBV20-1 with TRBJ2-3, with 8 bases aligning to TRBD1. The CDR3 contains 14 residues. The V segment lost 6 bases and the J segment 2 bases; nucleotides outside the gene matches: 7. Germline-derived CDR1 and CDR2 are DFQATT and SNEGSKA (reference sequence).

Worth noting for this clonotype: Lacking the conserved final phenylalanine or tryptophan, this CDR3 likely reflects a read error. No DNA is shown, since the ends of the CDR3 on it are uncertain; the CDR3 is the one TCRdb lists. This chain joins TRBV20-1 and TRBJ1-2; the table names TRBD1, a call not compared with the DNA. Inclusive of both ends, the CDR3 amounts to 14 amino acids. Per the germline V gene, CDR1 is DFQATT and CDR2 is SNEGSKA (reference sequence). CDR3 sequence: CSARDRGGSYGYTC.

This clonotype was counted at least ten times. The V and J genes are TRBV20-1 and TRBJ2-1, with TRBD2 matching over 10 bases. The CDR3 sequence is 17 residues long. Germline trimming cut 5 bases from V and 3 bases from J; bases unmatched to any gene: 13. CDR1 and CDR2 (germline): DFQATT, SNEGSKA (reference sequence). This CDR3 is CSAPPRASGGIYNEQFF. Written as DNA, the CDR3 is TGCAGTGCTCCCCCCAGGGCTAGCGGGGGTATCTACAATGAGCAGTTCTTC.

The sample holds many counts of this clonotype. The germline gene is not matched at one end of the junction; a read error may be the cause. Here the CDR3 reads CASSARQGAYEQYF. The CDR3 nucleotides read TGCGCCAGCAGCGCACGACAGGGGGCTTACGAGCAGTACTTC. This sequence joins TRBV7-2 and TRBJ2-7; 10 nucleotides match TRBD1. The CDR3 totals 14 residues. Germline V gene data show CDR1 as SGHTA and CDR2 as FQGNSA. Full variable domain (outside the CDR3, taken from reference TRBV7-2 and TRBJ2-7): GAGVSQSPSNKVTEKGKDVELRCDPISGHTALYWYRQSLGQGLEFLIYFQGNSAPDKSGLPSDRFSAERTGGSVSTLTIQRTQQEDSAVYLCASSARQGAYEQYFGPGTRLTVT.

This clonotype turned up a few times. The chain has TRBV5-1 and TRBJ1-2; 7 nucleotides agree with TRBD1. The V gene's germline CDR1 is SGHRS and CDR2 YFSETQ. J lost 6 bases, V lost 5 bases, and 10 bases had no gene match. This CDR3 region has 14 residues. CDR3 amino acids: CASRPSGTDNGYTF. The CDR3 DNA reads TGCGCCAGCAGGCCCTCGGGGACAGACAATGGCTACACCTTC.

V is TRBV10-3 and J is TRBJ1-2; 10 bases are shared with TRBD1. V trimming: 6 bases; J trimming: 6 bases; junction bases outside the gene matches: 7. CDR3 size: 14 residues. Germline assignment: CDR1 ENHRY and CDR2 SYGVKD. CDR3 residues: CAISVDRGLHGYTF. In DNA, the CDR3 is TGTGCCATCAGCGTTGACAGGGGGCTCCATGGCTACACCTTC.

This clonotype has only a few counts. The CDR3 coding sequence is TGTGCCAGCAGGAGGGGGGCACCGGCGAACACTGAAGCTTTCTTT. Protein: CASRRGAPANTEAFF. This chain links TRBV6-5 with TRBJ1-1, with a weak D call TRBD1 (6 bases). In germline, CDR1 is MNHEY, CDR2 SVGAGI. The CDR3 sequence is 15 residues long. The V end was cut by 6 bases, the J end by 1 base, with 15 bases between.

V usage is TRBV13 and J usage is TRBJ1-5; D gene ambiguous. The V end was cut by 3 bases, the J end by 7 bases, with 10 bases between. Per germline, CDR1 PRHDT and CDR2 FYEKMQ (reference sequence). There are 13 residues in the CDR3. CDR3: CASSLAYDQPQHF. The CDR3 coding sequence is TGTGCCAGCAGCTTGGCGTATGACCAGCCCCAGCATTTT.

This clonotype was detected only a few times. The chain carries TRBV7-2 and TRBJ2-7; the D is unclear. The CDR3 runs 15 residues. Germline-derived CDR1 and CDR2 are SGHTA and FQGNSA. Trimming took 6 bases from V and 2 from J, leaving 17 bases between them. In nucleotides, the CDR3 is TGTGCCAGCAGTCTGGGTCCCACCGGGCCCTACGAGCAGTACTTC. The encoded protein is CASSLGPTGPYEQYF.

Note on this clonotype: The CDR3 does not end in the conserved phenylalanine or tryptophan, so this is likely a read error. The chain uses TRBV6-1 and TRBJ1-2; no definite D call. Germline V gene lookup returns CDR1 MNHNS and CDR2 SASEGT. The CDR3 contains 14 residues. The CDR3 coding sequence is TGTGCCAGCAGGGCGGCGACATTTAACTATGACTACACCGTC. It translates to CASRAATFNYDYTV.

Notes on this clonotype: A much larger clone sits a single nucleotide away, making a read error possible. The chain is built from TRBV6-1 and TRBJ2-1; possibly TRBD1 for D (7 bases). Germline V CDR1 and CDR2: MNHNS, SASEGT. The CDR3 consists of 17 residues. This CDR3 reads CAGSDHRGLMDGNEQFF. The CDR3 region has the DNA TGTGCCGGCAGTGACCACAGGGGACTCATGGATGGGAATGAGCAGTTCTTC.

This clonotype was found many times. The CDR3 nucleotides read TGTGCCAGCAGCCAAGATCCCTCAGGAGAGACCCAGTACTTC. It translates to CASSQDPSGETQYF. The chain uses TRBV3-1 and TRBJ2-5; D is ambiguous. V shed 0 bases and J shed 4 bases, with 9 bases lying between them. The CDR3 spans 14 residues. Germline V gene data show CDR1 as LGHDT and CDR2 as YNNKEL (reference sequence).

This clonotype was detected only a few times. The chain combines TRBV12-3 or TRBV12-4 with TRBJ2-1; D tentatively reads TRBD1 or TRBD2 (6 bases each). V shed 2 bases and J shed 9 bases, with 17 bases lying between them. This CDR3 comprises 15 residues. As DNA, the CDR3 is TGTGCCAGCAGTTTAAGGCAGGGGAGGAGTGGTGAGCAGTTCTTC. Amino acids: CASSLRQGRSGEQFF.

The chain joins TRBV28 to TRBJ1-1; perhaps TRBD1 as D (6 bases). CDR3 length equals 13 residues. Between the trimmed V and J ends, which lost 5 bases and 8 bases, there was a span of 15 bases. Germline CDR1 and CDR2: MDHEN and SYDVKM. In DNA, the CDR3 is TGTGCCAGCAGTACCCGGGACATCCAGGAAGCTTTCTTT. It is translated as CASSTRDIQEAFF.

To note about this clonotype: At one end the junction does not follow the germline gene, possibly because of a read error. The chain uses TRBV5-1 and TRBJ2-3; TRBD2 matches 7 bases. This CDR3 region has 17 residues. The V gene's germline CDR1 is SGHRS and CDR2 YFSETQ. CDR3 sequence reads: CTSSSSDGGSGTDTQYF. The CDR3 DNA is TGCACCAGCAGCTCGTCCGACGGGGGGAGCGGAACAGATACGCAGTATTTT.

The CDR3 reads CASSPYSGGRDTGELFF. As DNA, the CDR3 is TGTGCCAGCAGTCCCTATAGTGGGGGACGGGATACCGGGGAGCTGTTTTTT. This chain connects TRBV12-3 or TRBV12-4 to TRBJ2-2, with D tentatively TRBD1 or TRBD2 (5 bases each). This CDR3 region has 17 residues. Trimming took off 5 bases at V and 5 bases at J, with 21 bases between the two ends.

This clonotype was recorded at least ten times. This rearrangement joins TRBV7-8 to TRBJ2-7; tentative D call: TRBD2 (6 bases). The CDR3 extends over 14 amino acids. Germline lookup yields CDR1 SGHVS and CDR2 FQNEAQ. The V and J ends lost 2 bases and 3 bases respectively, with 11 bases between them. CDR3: CASSLRLENYEQYF. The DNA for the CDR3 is TGTGCCAGCAGCTTAAGACTAGAGAACTACGAGCAGTACTTC.

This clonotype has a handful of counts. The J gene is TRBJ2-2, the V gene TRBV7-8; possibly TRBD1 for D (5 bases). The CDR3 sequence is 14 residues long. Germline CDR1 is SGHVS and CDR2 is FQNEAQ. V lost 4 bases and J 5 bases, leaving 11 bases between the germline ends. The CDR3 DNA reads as TGTGCCAGCAGCTGGGGCAGGGATACCGGGGAGCTGTTTTTT. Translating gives CASSWGRDTGELFF.

DNA of the CDR3: TGTGCCAGCAGCCCGACGGACGGGTCGATCTATGGCTACACCTTC. It is translated as CASSPTDGSIYGYTF. The rearrangement joins TRBV7-8 to TRBJ1-2, with D uncertain. Germline V gives CDR1 SGHVS, CDR2 FQNEAQ. Trimming stripped 5 bases from V and 4 bases from J, with 17 bases between. CDR3 length: 15 amino acids.